This T cell receptor beta chain emerged from a study of blood T cells in healthy people across ages. A second PCR of roughly 6 to 12 cycles used a sample-barcoded 5' primer and a J-beta primer mix. TCRdb fed the 5' RACE reads into MiXCR, producing one record per CDR3 protein. This sample has 1,500,000 or so distinct CDR3 sequences; approximately 60% occur once, and the top ten carry roughly 7%. The CDR3 covers 16 residues. V was clipped by 0 bases and J by 6 bases; unmatched bases: 6. Germline values: CDR1 MGHRA, CDR2 YSYEKL. The sample providers were healthy Caucasian people from Russia, aged about 6 to 95.

The sequence derives from a man aged 18 to 29 in good health. The chain has TRBV4-1 and TRBJ2-3; 10 nucleotides agree with TRBD1. The sequencing sample was made of blood. In DNA, the CDR3 is TGCGCCAGCAGCCAAGAAGTGACAGGGGGCCACGATACGCAGTATTTT. It specifies CASSQEVTGGHDTQYF.